A selection of T cell receptor beta chains follows, all from one sample in a study of shared clonotypes between healthy human individuals. Assay: immunoSEQ multiplex PCR; the TCRdb copy retains only in-frame clones and omits some. The sample shows around 450,000 clones, about four fifths of them seen only once. Input material: PBMCs. These receptors were collected from a woman aged 40-49 years in good health. Some clones in this sample may be carry-over from other donors' samples. The CDR3 runs from the conserved cysteine through the conserved F or W.

V: TRBV28; CDR3: CASQAYYGYTF
V: TRBV10-3; CDR3: CAASGLAGGPGGTDTQYF
V: TRBV5-1; CDR3: CASRGARQGRSGNTIYF
V: TRBV5-1; CDR3: CASSLSRPQTYGYTF
V: TRBV6-4; CDR3: CASSDSDGPGELFF
V: TRBV12-5; CDR3: CASGLVRFQGETYEQYF
V: TRBV11-2; CDR3: CASSLDPARSYEQYF
V: TRBV5-4; CDR3: CASSSAQLAGDTQYF
V: TRBV7-3; CDR3: CASSSGLAGGHEQFF
V: TRBV7-9; CDR3: CASSPRQGGYGYTF
V: TRBV29-1; CDR3: CSVVTDRGFYEQYF
V: TRBV9; CDR3: CASTGPGNTEAFF
V: TRBV5-4; CDR3: CASSDRSGGYTF
V: TRBV25-1; CDR3: CASSPTGNSYEQYF
V: TRBV4-1; CDR3: CASSQIRNSGRAYEQYF
V: TRBV6-1; CDR3: CASSEESGPLKQYF
V: TRBV19; CDR3: CASEVSGANVLTF
V: TRBV2; CDR3: CASSGLRISSTDTQYF
V: TRBV15; CDR3: CATSREGGEHTEAFF
V: TRBV27; CDR3: CASLGPPYYNEQFF
V: TRBV5-4; CDR3: CATHQGIQGGGNTIYF
V: TRBV28; CDR3: CASRRTSGGQADTQYF
V: TRBV5-1; CDR3: CASSPGQDHQPQHF
V: TRBV19; CDR3: CASSIGGAYTGELFF
V: TRBV4-3; CDR3: CASSQGPGQGRNEQFF
V: TRBV6-1; CDR3: CASSEVGGGSSYNEQFF
V: TRBV20-1; CDR3: CSASQNTEAFF
V: TRBV7-8; CDR3: CASRPTEDYEQYF
V: TRBV28; CDR3: CASTTALTGELFF
V: TRBV2; CDR3: CASSPGKNSYNEQFF
V: TRBV11-1; CDR3: CASRFSGSGDEQYF
V: TRBV2; CDR3: CASSERVVGKVTQYF
V: TRBV29-1; CDR3: CSVELLAPLSNSPLHF
V: TRBV5-4; CDR3: CASRPTGSDYYEQYF
V: TRBV4-1; CDR3: CASSQVESGNEQFF
V: TRBV5-1; CDR3: CASSLGTREGPYNEQFF
V: TRBV7-2; CDR3: CASSPVLTGRSSYNEQFF
V: TRBV7-7; CDR3: CASSSRLAGGADAETQYF
V: TRBV7-9; CDR3: CASSAPQGTYNEQFF
V: TRBV19; CDR3: CASSPLTGAGEQYF
V: TRBV5-5; CDR3: CASSSTRGQGSYEQYF